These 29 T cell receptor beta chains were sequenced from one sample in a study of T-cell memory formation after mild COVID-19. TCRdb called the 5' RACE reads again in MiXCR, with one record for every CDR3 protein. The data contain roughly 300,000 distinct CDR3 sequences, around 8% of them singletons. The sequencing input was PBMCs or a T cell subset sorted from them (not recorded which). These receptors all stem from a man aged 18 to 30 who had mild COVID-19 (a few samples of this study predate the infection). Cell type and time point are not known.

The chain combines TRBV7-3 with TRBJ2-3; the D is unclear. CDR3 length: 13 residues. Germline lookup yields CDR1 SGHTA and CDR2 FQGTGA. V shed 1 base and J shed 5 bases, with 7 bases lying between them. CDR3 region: CASSLNRKDTQYF. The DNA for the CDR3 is TGTGCCAGCAGCTTAAACCGGAAAGATACGCAGTATTTT.

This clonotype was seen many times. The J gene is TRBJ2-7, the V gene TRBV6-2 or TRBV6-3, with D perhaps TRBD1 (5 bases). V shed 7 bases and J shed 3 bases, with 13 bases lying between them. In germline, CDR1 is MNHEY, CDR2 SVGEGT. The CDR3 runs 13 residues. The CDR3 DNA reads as TGTGCCAGCAAACCCGACAGTTTCTACGAGCAGTACTTC. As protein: CASKPDSFYEQYF.

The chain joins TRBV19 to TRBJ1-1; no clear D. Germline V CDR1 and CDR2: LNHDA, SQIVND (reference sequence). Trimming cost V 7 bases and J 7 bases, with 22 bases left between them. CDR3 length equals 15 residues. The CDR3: CASTLYLSGSHEAFF. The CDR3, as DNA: TGTGCCAGTACCCTTTATCTTTCGGGGTCCCATGAAGCTTTCTTT.

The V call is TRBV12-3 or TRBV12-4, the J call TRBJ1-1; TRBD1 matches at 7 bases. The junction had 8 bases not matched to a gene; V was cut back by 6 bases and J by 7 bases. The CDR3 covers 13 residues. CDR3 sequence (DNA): TGTGCCAGCAGGCCACCGGACAGGCTTGAAGCTTTCTTT. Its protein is CASRPPDRLEAFF.

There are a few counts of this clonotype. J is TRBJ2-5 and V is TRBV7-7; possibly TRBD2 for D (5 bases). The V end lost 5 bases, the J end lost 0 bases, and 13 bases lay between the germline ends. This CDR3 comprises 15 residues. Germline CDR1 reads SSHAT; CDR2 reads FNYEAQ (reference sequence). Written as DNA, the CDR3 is TGTGCCAGCAGCCTCACCCGGGGTTACCAAGAGACCCAGTACTTC. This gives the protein CASSLTRGYQETQYF.

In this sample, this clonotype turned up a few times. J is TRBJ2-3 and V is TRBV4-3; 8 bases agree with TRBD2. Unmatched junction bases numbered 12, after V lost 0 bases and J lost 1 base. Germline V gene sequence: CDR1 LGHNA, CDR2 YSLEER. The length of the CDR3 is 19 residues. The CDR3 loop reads CASSQDLRGAGYGTDTQYF. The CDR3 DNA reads TGCGCCAGCAGCCAAGATTTGCGGGGGGCGGGATATGGCACAGATACGCAGTATTTT.

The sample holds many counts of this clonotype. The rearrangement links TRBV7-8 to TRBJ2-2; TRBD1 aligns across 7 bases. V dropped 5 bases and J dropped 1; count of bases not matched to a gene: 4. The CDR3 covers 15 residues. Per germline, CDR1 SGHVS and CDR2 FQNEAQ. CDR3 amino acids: CASSQTGMNTGELFF. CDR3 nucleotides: TGTGCCAGCAGCCAGACAGGGATGAACACCGGGGAGCTGTTTTTT.

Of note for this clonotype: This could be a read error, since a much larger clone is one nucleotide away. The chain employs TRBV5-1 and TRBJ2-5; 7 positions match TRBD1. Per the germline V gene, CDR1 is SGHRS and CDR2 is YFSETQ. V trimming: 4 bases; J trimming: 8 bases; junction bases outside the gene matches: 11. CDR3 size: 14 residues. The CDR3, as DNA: TGCGCCAGCAGCAAGACCCCAGGGGGAGATACCCAGTACTTC. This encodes CASSKTPGGDTQYF.

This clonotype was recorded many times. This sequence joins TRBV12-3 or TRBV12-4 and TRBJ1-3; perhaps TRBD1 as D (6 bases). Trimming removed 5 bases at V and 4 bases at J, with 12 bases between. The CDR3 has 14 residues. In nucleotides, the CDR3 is TGTGCCAGCAGTACCTACGACAGGGGAAACACCATATATTTT. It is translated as CASSTYDRGNTIYF.

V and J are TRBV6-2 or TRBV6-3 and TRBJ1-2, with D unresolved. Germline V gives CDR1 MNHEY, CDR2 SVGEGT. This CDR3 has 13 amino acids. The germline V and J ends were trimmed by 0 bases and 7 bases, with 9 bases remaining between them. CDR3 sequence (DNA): TGTGCCAGCAGTTACTCGCGGCGGGCTGGCTACACCTTC. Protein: CASSYSRRAGYTF.

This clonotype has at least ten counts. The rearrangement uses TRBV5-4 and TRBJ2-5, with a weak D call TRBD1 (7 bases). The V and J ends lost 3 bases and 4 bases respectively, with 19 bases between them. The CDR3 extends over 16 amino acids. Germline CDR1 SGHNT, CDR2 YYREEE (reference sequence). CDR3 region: CASSSWGRGAGETQYF. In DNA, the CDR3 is TGTGCCAGCAGCTCATGGGGCAGGGGGGCGGGAGAGACCCAGTACTTC.

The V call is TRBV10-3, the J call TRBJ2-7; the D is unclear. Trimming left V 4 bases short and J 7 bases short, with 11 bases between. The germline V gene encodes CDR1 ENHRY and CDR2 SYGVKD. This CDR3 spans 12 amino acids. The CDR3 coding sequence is TGTGCCATCAGTGCTTACTGGGGAGAGCAGTACGTC. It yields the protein CAISAYWGEQYV.

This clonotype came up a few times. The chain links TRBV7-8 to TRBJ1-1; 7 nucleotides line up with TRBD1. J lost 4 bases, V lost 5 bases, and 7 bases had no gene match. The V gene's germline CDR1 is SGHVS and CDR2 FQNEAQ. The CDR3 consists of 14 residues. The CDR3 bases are TGTGCCAGCAGCCCACAGGGGTCGGGCACTGAAGCTTTCTTT. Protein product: CASSPQGSGTEAFF.

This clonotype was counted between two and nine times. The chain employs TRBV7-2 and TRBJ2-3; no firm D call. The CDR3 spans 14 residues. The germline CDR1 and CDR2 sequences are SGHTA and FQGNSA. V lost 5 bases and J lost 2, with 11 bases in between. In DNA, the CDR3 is TGTGCCAGCAGCCGGACCGATTACACAGATACGCAGTATTTT. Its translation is CASSRTDYTDTQYF.

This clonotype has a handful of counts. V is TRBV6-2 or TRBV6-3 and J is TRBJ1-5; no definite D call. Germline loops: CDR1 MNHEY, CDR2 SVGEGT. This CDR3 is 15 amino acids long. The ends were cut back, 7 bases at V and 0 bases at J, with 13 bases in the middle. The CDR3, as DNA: TGTGCCAGCACCTACAACAGCGATAGCAATCAGCCCCAGCATTTT. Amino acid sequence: CASTYNSDSNQPQHF.

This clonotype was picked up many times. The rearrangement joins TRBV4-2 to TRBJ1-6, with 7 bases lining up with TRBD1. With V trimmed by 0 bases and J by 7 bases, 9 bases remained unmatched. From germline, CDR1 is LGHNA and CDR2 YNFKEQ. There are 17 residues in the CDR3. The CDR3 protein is CASSQDRPGQRNSPLHF. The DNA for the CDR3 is TGTGCCAGCAGCCAAGACAGGCCGGGACAGAGAAATTCACCCCTCCACTTT.

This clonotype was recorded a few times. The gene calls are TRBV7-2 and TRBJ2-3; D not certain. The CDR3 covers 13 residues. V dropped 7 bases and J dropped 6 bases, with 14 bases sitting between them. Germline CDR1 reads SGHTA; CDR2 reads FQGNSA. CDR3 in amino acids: CASTYVAGDTQYF. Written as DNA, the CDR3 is TGTGCCAGCACCTACGTAGCCGGGGATACGCAGTATTTT. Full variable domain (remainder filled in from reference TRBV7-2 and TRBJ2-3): GAGVSQSPSNKVTEKGKDVELRCDPISGHTALYWYRQSLGQGLEFLIYFQGNSAPDKSGLPSDRFSAERTGGSVSTLTIQRTQQEDSAVYLCASTYVAGDTQYFGPGTRLTVL.

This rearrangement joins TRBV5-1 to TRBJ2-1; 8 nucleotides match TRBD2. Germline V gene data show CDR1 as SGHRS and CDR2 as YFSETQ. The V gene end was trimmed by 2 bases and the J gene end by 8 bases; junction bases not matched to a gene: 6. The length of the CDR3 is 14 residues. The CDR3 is CASSFGTSMDEQFF. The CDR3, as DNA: TGCGCCAGCAGCTTCGGGACTAGTATGGATGAGCAGTTCTTC.

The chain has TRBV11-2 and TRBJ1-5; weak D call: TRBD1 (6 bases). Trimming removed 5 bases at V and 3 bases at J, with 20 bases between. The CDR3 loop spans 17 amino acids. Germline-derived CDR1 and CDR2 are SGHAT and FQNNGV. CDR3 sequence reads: CASSVAPGQGLNQPQHF. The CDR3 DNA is TGTGCCAGCAGCGTGGCTCCGGGACAAGGCCTCAATCAGCCCCAGCATTTT.

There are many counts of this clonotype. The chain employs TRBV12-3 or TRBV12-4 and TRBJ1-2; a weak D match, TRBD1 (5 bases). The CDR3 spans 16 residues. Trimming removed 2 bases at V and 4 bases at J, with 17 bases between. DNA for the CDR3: TGTGCCAGCAGTTTATCCAACAGGCGAACGATCTATGGCTACACCTTC. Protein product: CASSLSNRRTIYGYTF.

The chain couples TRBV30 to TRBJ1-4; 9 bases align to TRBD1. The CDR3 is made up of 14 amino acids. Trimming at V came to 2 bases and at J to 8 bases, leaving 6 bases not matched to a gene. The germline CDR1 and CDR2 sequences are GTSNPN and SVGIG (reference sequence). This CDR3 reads CAWSYRDREEKLFF. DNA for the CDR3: TGTGCCTGGAGTTACCGGGACAGGGAAGAAAAACTGTTTTTT.

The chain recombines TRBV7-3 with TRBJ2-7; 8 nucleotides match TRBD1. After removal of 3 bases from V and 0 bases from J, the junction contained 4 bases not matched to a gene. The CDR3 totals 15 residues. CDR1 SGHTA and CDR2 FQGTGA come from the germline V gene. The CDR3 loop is CASSFGQGGSYEQYF. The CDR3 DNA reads TGTGCCAGCAGCTTTGGACAGGGAGGCTCCTACGAGCAGTACTTC.

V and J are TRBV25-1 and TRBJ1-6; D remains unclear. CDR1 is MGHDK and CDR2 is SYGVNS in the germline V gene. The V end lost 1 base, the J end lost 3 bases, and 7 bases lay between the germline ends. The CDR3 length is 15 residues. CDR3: CASSESGLYNSPLHF. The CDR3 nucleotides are TGTGCCAGCAGTGAATCTGGACTCTATAATTCACCCCTCCACTTT.

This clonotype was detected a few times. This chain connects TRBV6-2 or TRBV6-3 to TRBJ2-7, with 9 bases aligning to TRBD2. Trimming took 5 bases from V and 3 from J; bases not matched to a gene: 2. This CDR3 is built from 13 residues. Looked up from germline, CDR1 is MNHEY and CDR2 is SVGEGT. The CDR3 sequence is CASSVAGVYEQYV. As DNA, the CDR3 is TGTGCCAGCAGTGTAGCGGGGGTCTACGAGCAGTACGTC.

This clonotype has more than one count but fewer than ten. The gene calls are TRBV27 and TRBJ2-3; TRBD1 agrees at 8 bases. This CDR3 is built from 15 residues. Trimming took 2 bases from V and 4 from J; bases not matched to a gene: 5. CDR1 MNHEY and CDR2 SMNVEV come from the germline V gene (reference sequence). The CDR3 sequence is CASSLDQGAADTQYF. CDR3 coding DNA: TGTGCCAGCAGTTTAGATCAGGGGGCGGCAGATACGCAGTATTTT.

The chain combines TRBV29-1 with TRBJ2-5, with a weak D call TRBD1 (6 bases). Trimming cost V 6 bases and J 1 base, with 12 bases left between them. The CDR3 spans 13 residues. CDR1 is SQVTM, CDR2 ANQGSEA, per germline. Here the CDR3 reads CSVVQGSQETQYF. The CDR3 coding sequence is TGCAGCGTGGTACAGGGTAGCCAAGAGACCCAGTACTTC.

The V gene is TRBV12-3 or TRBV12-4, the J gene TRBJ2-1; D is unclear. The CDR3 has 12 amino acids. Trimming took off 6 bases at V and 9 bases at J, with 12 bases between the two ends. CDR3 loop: CASSPNTVEQFF. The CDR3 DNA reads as TGTGCCAGCAGCCCGAACACCGTTGAGCAGTTCTTC.

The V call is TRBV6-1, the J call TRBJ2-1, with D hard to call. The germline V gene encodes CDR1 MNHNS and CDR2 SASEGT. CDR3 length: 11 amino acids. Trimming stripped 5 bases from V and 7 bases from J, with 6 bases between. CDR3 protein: CASSWTNEQFF. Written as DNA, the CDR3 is TGTGCCAGCAGTTGGACGAATGAGCAGTTCTTC.

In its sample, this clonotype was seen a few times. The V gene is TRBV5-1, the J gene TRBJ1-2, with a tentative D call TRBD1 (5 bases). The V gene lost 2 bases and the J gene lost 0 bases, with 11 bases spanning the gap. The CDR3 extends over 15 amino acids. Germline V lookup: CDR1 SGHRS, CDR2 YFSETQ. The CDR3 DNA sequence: TGCGCCAGCAGCTTAAGCCCGGGGCCTAACTATGGCTACACCTTC. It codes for CASSLSPGPNYGYTF. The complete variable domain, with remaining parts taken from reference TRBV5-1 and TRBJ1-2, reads KAGVTQTPRYLIKTRGQQVTLSCSPISGHRSVSWYQQTPGQGLQFLFEYFSETQRNKGNFPGRFSGRQFSNSRSEMNVSTLELGDSALYLCASSLSPGPNYGYTFGSGTRLTVV.